Below, one T cell receptor beta chain is given with its context. Antigen unknown. Germline V gene sequence: CDR1 MDHEN, CDR2 SYDVKM. The CDR3 totals 11 residues. The V gene lost 7 bases and the J gene lost 5 bases, with 5 bases spanning the gap. Vbeta (60) and Jbeta (13) primers were used in the PCR. This table comes from immunoSEQ multiplex PCR, and its TCRdb copy is limited to in-frame clones, with some not included. The sample yields about 160,000 clones, around four fifths seen once. This entry is derived from a study of cytomegalovirus exposure and HLA in healthy donors. Study-level results: Donors were assumed by presence/absence analyses to have roughly uniform sequencing depth. As a later analysis showed, a missense DCLRE1C variant was linked to trimming of TCR beta V- and J-genes.

The study sampled nominally healthy donors, though unrecorded immune exposures were likely. The V call is TRBV28, the J call TRBJ1-4; D gene unclear. Sequencing was carried out using PBMCs. The sequence derives from a girl aged 2-15 years in good health and CMV-seropositive. Here the CDR3 DNA reads TGTGCCAGCAAGGAGAATGAAAAACTGTTTTTT. Translating gives CASKENEKLFF.